Listed below are T cell receptor beta chains from one sample, sequenced in a study of cytomegalovirus exposure and HLA in healthy donors. Sequenced by immunoSEQ multiplex PCR; TCRdb stores in-frame clones only, minus some. The sample has about 120,000 clones, 65% to 80% seen once. Sequencing was done on a sample of PBMCs. Receptor source: a female donor in good health and CMV-seronegative. The CDR3 runs from the conserved cysteine through the conserved F or W. The D gene is left open where the match is weak.

TRBJ1-6	TRBV10-3	.	CAISEGQRNSPLHF	TGTGCCATCAGTGAGGGACAGAGGAATTCACCCCTCCACTTT
TRBJ2-5	TRBV5-4	.	CASSFPLQETQYF	TGTGCCAGCAGCTTCCCACTTCAAGAGACCCAGTACTTC
TRBJ2-2	TRBV9	TRBD2	CASSVGGGGASGELFF	TGTGCCAGCAGCGTAGGCGGCGGGGGGGCCTCCGGGGAGCTGTTTTTT
TRBJ2-3	TRBV30	.	CAWSATVTDTQYF	TGTGCCTGGAGTGCGACAGTTACAGATACGCAGTATTTT
TRBJ2-4	TRBV15	.	CATSRDRGSENIQYF	TGTGCCACCAGCAGAGATCGGGGATCCGAAAACATTCAGTACTTC
TRBJ1-1	TRBV23-1	TRBD1	CARQGACGSEAFF	TGCGCCAGACAGGGGGCGTGCGGATCTGAAGCTTTCTTT
TRBJ1-6	TRBV2	.	CASSDQGNSPLHF	TGTGCCAGCAGTGACCAGGGTAATTCACCCCTCCACTTT
TRBJ2-5	TRBV5-1	TRBD2	CASSLGLAVQETQYF	TGCGCCAGCAGCTTGGGGCTAGCGGTCCAAGAGACCCAGTACTTC
TRBJ2-2	TRBV10-2	TRBD1	CASRTGQGFITGELFF	TGCGCCAGCAGAACCGGACAGGGGTTTATCACCGGGGAGCTGTTTTTT
TRBJ1-1	TRBV11-2	.	CASSFQGIGAEAFF	TGTGCCAGCAGCTTTCAGGGTATAGGAGCTGAAGCTTTCTTT
TRBJ1-2	TRBV5-4	TRBD1	CASSKDRVGGYGYTF	TGTGCCAGCAGCAAGGACAGGGTGGGGGGCTATGGCTACACCTTC